The clone carrying this T cell receptor beta chain was found a few times. What it binds is unknown. TCRdb passed the PCR reads through MiXCR, listing each CDR3 protein once. The sample includes hundreds of thousands of distinct CDR3 sequences, 20% to 25% seen only once; the top ten take 0.81%. This record comes from a study of molecular identifiers for immune sequencing clone quantification. V lost 7 bases, J lost 1 base, and 6 bases stayed unmatched. The CDR3 spans 15 residues. The germline V gene has CDR1 MNHEY and CDR2 SMNVEV (reference sequence). Sorted naive CD8 T cells, roughly 20,000 to 1,100,000, were sequenced from 10%, 30% or 50% RNA. Naive CD8 T cell sorting was performed on the CD8+CD4-CCR7+CD45RA+ phenotype. Overall study findings and caveats: Shared barcodes on identical TCR molecules could underestimate the sizes of highly expanded clones. Naive cells had under 1% of molecules in clones above 20 RNA copies, effectors over 97%.

The specimen was naive CD8+ T cells from blood, with Jurkat cell RNA spiked in. Stated subset: FACS-sorted CD8+CD4-CCR7+CD45RA+ naive T cells. The J gene is TRBJ2-1, the V gene TRBV27; 8 bases line up with TRBD2. The receptor was isolated from a human donor in good health. Some libraries in this study had Jurkat cell RNA spiked in. The CDR3 coding sequence is TGTGCCAGCACGCCGGGGGGGGGGTCCTACAATGAGCAGTTCTTC. This encodes CASTPGGGSYNEQFF.